This T cell receptor beta chain was obtained from a study of T cells expressing NK-cell markers. Germline values: CDR1 MNHEY, CDR2 SMNVEV (reference sequence). This CDR3 contains 15 residues. Reprocessing the 5' RACE reads, TCRdb reports a single entry for every CDR3 protein and omits DNA. This sample's clone table lists 130,000 to 150,000 distinct CDR3 sequences. The sample taken for sequencing was blood T cells: a sorted CD56 or NKG2C T cell subset, CD4+ or CD8+ T cells, or bulk PBMC T cells (not recorded which). The receptor comes from a man between 18 and 29 years old in good health. The gene calls are TRBV27 and TRBJ1-3; TCRdb calls TRBD1, which cannot be checked without DNA. The CDR3 region is CASSTGTVSGNTIYF.